What follows are 22 T cell receptor beta chains derived from one specimen sequenced in a study of blood T cells in healthy people across ages. A second PCR of 7 to 11 cycles used a sample-barcoded 5' primer and a J-beta primer mix. MiXCR, applied by TCRdb to the 5' RACE reads, yields one record per CDR3 protein. The sample has more than 650,000 distinct CDR3 sequences; roughly 24% are singletons. This sample was shared with a second study, whose subject was T cells of mothers and their children.

The sequenced material came from blood. The receptors were gathered from a boy aged 5-17 years in good health.

V gene TRBV5-1 combines with J gene TRBJ2-3, with 8 bases fitting TRBD2. The CDR3 covers 14 residues. Losses at the gene ends were 5 bases for V and 3 bases for J; bases not matched to a gene: 5. CDR1 is SGHRS, CDR2 YFSETQ, per germline. The CDR3 loop is CASRAAGGTDTQYF. CDR3 sequence (DNA): TGCGCCAGCAGGGCGGCGGGGGGTACAGATACGCAGTATTTT.

CDR3 in DNA: TGTGCCAGCAGTCCCGGGACAGGGAGTAGGGATGGCTACACCTTC. Protein: CASSPGTGSRDGYTF. The V gene is TRBV6-1, the J gene TRBJ1-2, with TRBD1 identical over 9 bases. The CDR3 is 15 amino acids. Germline assignment: CDR1 MNHNS and CDR2 SASEGT. Trimming cost V 5 bases and J 6 bases; bases outside gene matches: 10.

There are a few counts of this clonotype. The gene calls are TRBV30 and TRBJ1-1; D is unclear. Trimming took off 4 bases at V and 10 bases at J, with 22 bases between the two ends. Germline V gene lookup returns CDR1 GTSNPN and CDR2 SVGIG (reference sequence). This CDR3 is built from 14 residues. The CDR3 DNA is TGTGCCTGGAAAAATGGATACAGAGCACTGGGAGCTTTCTTT. This translates into CAWKNGYRALGAFF.

The V gene is TRBV12-5, the J gene TRBJ2-7, with D perhaps assigned TRBD1 or TRBD2 (5 bases each). Germline V gives CDR1 LGHNT, CDR2 FRNRAP. This CDR3 is 13 amino acids long. V lost 4 bases to trimming and J lost 6 bases, with 13 bases between them. The CDR3 reads CASGWDVGGEQYF. CDR3 bases: TGTGCTAGTGGTTGGGACGTGGGCGGCGAGCAGTACTTC.

This sequence joins TRBV5-1 and TRBJ2-5, with TRBD1 matching 7 bases. Germline CDR1 is SGHRS and CDR2 is YFSETQ. V gave up 4 bases and J gave up 2 bases; unmatched junction bases: 11. The CDR3 is made up of 16 amino acids. Here the CDR3 DNA reads TGCGCCAGCAGCCCTACCGGGACAGCTAATCAAGAGACCCAGTACTTC. Protein sequence: CASSPTGTANQETQYF.

This clonotype was seen a few times. The gene calls are TRBV12-3 or TRBV12-4 and TRBJ2-1; D tentatively fits TRBD1 or TRBD2 (5 bases each). The CDR3 contains 15 residues. Trimming took off 5 bases at V and 0 bases at J, with 11 bases between the two ends. DNA of the CDR3: TGTGCCAGCAGTCCATGGGACGGCTCCTACAATGAGCAGTTCTTC. Encoded protein: CASSPWDGSYNEQFF.

In its sample, this clonotype was seen a few times. The chain is built from TRBV10-3 and TRBJ2-4, with 8 bases that match TRBD2. The CDR3 extends over 12 amino acids. Trimming cost V 6 bases and J 6 bases; bases outside gene matches: 1. The germline gives CDR1 ENHRY, CDR2 SYGVKD. The CDR3 loop is CAISREGNIQYF. The DNA of the CDR3 is TGTGCCATCAGCCGGGAGGGAAACATTCAGTACTTC.

This sequence joins TRBV29-1 and TRBJ2-1, with 9 bases that match TRBD2. CDR1 SQVTM and CDR2 ANQGSEA come from the germline V gene. V lost 7 bases, J lost 5 bases, and 6 bases stayed unmatched. The length of the CDR3 is 13 residues. CDR3 residues: CSALAGLNNEQFF. The CDR3 DNA is TGCAGCGCTCTAGCGGGGCTAAACAATGAGCAGTTCTTC.

Here the CDR3 DNA reads TGTGCCAGCAGCGCCGCGGGTGGCGATACGCAGTATTTT. Protein sequence: CASSAAGGDTQYF. This rearrangement joins TRBV11-2 to TRBJ2-3, with D perhaps TRBD2 (5 bases). The CDR3 loop spans 13 amino acids. The V gene's germline CDR1 is SGHAT and CDR2 FQNNGV. V lost 5 bases to trimming and J lost 6 bases, with 12 bases between them.

The J gene is TRBJ2-5, the V gene TRBV3-1, with TRBD2 as a possible D gene (6 bases). CDR3 length: 15 amino acids. Trimming stripped 0 bases from V and 5 bases from J, with 13 bases between. From germline, CDR1 is LGHDT and CDR2 YNNKEL (reference sequence). CDR3 sequence: CASSQDRAGLETQYF. CDR3 nucleotide sequence: TGTGCCAGCAGCCAAGATAGGGCGGGGTTGGAGACCCAGTACTTC.

This clonotype was observed many times. The rearrangement links TRBV20-1 to TRBJ2-5; 8 bases are a match to TRBD2. The germline V gene encodes CDR1 DFQATT and CDR2 SNEGSKA (reference sequence). V was pared by 0 bases and J by 2 bases, with 8 bases of the junction left unmatched. This CDR3 is 16 amino acids long. CDR3 bases: TGCAGTGCTAGAGAATTCGCGGGGGGAAAGCAAGAGACCCAGTACTTC. Translation gives CSAREFAGGKQETQYF.

This clonotype showed up just a few times. The chain joins TRBV29-1 to TRBJ2-7; 8 nucleotides align to TRBD1. Trimming at V came to 2 bases and at J to 4 bases, leaving 7 bases not matched to a gene. CDR1 is SQVTM and CDR2 is ANQGSEA in the germline V gene. The CDR3 runs 14 residues. The CDR3, as DNA: TGCAGCGTTGAATCGGCAGGGGGCTTATACGAGCAGTACTTC. It specifies CSVESAGGLYEQYF.

The chain's CDR3 is CASSSPLAGDYEQYF. The CDR3 DNA reads as TGTGCCAGCAGCTCCCCCTTGGCGGGGGACTACGAGCAGTACTTC. This chain uses TRBV7-8 with TRBJ2-7; 7 bases are a match to TRBD2. After removal of 4 bases from V and 3 bases from J, the junction contained 9 bases not matched to a gene. This CDR3 comprises 15 residues. Germline CDR1 reads SGHVS; CDR2 reads FQNEAQ.

V gene TRBV11-2 combines with J gene TRBJ2-5; D remains unclear. The V gene lost 4 bases and the J gene lost 5 bases, with 11 bases spanning the gap. Germline V gene sequence: CDR1 SGHAT, CDR2 FQNNGV. The CDR3 consists of 13 residues. CDR3 residues: CASSSAQAETQYF. CDR3 bases: TGTGCCAGCAGCTCAGCCCAGGCCGAGACCCAGTACTTC.

This sequence joins TRBV4-1 and TRBJ2-6; D is undetermined. CDR1 and CDR2 from the germline V gene are MGHRA and YSYEKL. This CDR3 comprises 16 residues. With 2 bases removed from V and 0 bases from J, the gap between germline ends came to 8 bases. This CDR3 reads CASSQWAGSGANVLTF. CDR3 nucleotide sequence: TGCGCCAGCAGCCAATGGGCCGGCTCTGGGGCCAACGTCCTGACTTTC.

The V and J genes are TRBV12-5 and TRBJ2-7; 7 nucleotides line up with TRBD1. The J call may be in error: the DNA end matches TRBJ2-5 better. This CDR3 comprises 13 residues. CDR1 and CDR2 (germline): LGHNT, FRNRAP. CDR3 loop: CASGGQDEETQYF. Here the CDR3 DNA reads TGTGCTAGTGGTGGACAGGATGAAGAGACCCAGTACTTC.

This clonotype was seen a few times. This rearrangement joins TRBV5-1 to TRBJ2-7; D not resolved. CDR1 is SGHRS, CDR2 YFSETQ, per germline. This CDR3 comprises 14 residues. Trimming pared 0 bases from V and 3 bases from J, leaving 10 bases between. CDR3 sequence (DNA): TGCGCCAGCAGCTTGGCCGAAGAATACTACGAGCAGTACTTC. Translation: CASSLAEEYYEQYF. Full variable domain (missing parts from reference TRBV5-1 and TRBJ2-7): KAGVTQTPRYLIKTRGQQVTLSCSPISGHRSVSWYQQTPGQGLQFLFEYFSETQRNKGNFPGRFSGRQFSNSRSEMNVSTLELGDSALYLCASSLAEEYYEQYFGPGTRLTVT.

V and J are TRBV10-3 and TRBJ2-1, with D perhaps assigned TRBD1 or TRBD2 (5 bases each). CDR3 length: 15 amino acids. Per the germline V gene, CDR1 is ENHRY and CDR2 is SYGVKD. Trimming shortened V by 8 bases and J by 4 bases, and 18 bases separated the two germline ends. The CDR3 DNA follows: TGTGCCATCTCGCCGACCGGGACCTTATACAATGAGCAGTTCTTC. Encoded protein: CAISPTGTLYNEQFF.

CDR3 coding DNA: TGTGCCAGCAGCCCCGGATATAGCAATCAGCCCCAGCATTTT. It codes for CASSPGYSNQPQHF. The genes are TRBV7-2 and TRBJ1-5, with D hard to call. Germline CDR1 SGHTA, CDR2 FQGNSA. The CDR3 extends over 14 amino acids. V was pared by 5 bases and J by 0 bases, with 8 bases between.

The genes are TRBV6-5 and TRBJ2-5; possibly TRBD2 for D (5 bases). The ends were cut back, 5 bases at V and 11 bases at J, with 21 bases in the middle. Germline-derived CDR1 and CDR2 are MNHEY and SVGAGI. The CDR3 spans 14 residues. CDR3 region: CASSAGLTYGEQYF. CDR3 in DNA: TGTGCCAGCAGTGCCGGTCTCACCTACGGGGAGCAGTACTTC.

This clonotype was counted only a few times. This chain links TRBV27 with TRBJ2-7; D may be TRBD2 (6 bases). CDR1 is MNHEY and CDR2 is SMNVEV in the germline V gene (reference sequence). Trimming took 11 bases from V and 0 from J, leaving 14 bases between them. The CDR3 sequence is 13 residues long. CDR3 nucleotide sequence: TGTGCCGGCCGGGGGTCTTACTCCTACGAGCAGTACTTC. Amino acid sequence: CAGRGSYSYEQYF.

V gene TRBV6-6 combines with J gene TRBJ1-2; D ambiguous. Trimming cost V 0 bases and J 4 bases, with 9 bases left between them. In germline, CDR1 is MNHNY, CDR2 SVGAGI (reference sequence). The CDR3 is 14 amino acids. The DNA for the CDR3 is TGTGCCAGCAGTTACTCGTCCGCCGCCTATGGCTACACCTTC. Translating gives CASSYSSAAYGYTF.